This is a list of T cell receptor beta chains from one sample in a study of blood T cell repertoires in COVID-19. TCRdb's copy holds only in-frame clones and misses some; the assay was immunoSEQ multiplex PCR. The table shows 75,000 to 90,000 clones, with just under 80% occurring only once. The sample consisted of peripheral blood. These receptors all come from a man aged 60 to 69 with COVID-19, enrolled during active disease. Each CDR3 is given with its conserved first and last residue. A D gene is named only where the DNA matches it firmly. The size of a clone is reported for some rows only, either as once, few or many, or as a class for expanded clones.

abundance	v_gene	j_gene	d_gene	CDR3nt	CDR3aa
NA	TRBV5-6	TRBJ2-3	TRBD2	TGTGCCAGCAGCTTTCTAATGACGGCGGGAGGCAATGGGGGAGATACGCAGTATTTT	CASSFLMTAGGNGGDTQYF
few	TRBV6-1	TRBJ1-2	NA	TGTGCCAGCAGCGAAGGGGGTGGGGAGTCTCTGTATTATGGCTACACCTTC	CASSEGGGESLYYGYTF
NA	TRBV5-1	TRBJ1-4	TRBD1	TGCGCCAGCAGCTTGGAAGGGGGCATAGCTGAAAAACTGTTTTTT	CASSLEGGIAEKLFF
NA	TRBV6-5	TRBJ2-6	NA	TGTGCCAGCAGTTACGGACTGATATCTGGGGCCAACGTCCTGACTTTC	CASSYGLISGANVLTF
NA	TRBV10-3	TRBJ2-5	NA	TGTGCCATCAGTGACCCGGACACCCGTCCCCAAGAGACCCAGTACTTC	CAISDPDTRPQETQYF
NA	TRBV5-4	TRBJ2-1	NA	TGTGCCAGCAGCCAGGACTACTCCTACAATGAGCAGTTCTTC	CASSQDYSYNEQFF
NA	TRBV6-5	TRBJ1-1	TRBD1	TGTGCCAGCAGCTACAGACAGGGGAGCACCGAAGCTTTCTTT	CASSYRQGSTEAFF
NA	TRBV9	TRBJ2-3	TRBD2	TGTGCCAGCAGCCCGACTAGCTCAGATACGCAGTATTTT	CASSPTSSDTQYF
NA	TRBV18	TRBJ2-3	NA	TGTGCCAGCTCACCCGGGACTTTAAGCACAGATACGCAGTATTTT	CASSPGTLSTDTQYF
NA	TRBV5-1	TRBJ1-1	NA	TGCGCCAGCAGCTTGCAAGGGAGCACTGAAGCTTTCTTT	CASSLQGSTEAFF
NA	TRBV5-4	TRBJ2-5	NA	TGTGCCAGCAGCTTGGACCGGGAGACCCAGTACTTC	CASSLDRETQYF
NA	TRBV6-4	TRBJ2-3	NA	TGTGCCAGCAGCCCCCAGGGAAGGGAAGGAGATACGCAGTATTTT	CASSPQGREGDTQYF
once	TRBV5-6	TRBJ2-3	TRBD1	TGTGCCAGCAGCTTGTTCGGGACAGGGTATGCAGATACGCAGTATTTT	CASSLFGTGYADTQYF
NA	TRBV27	TRBJ1-4	TRBD1	TGTGCCAGCAGTTTATCACAGGGGGCACTCAGGGGAACAACTAATGAAAAACTGTTTTTT	CASSLSQGALRGTTNEKLFF
NA	TRBV5-1	TRBJ2-7	TRBD2	TGCGCCAGCAGCTTGGAGGCTAGCGGGGGCTACGAGCAGTACTTC	CASSLEASGGYEQYF
few	TRBV9	TRBJ1-1	TRBD1	TGTGCCAGCAGCGTCCGGACAGGGTGGGAAGAAGCTTTCTTT	CASSVRTGWEEAFF
once	TRBV11-2	TRBJ2-7	TRBD2	TGTGCCAGCAGCCCCATAGCGGGAGACTACGAGCAGTACTTC	CASSPIAGDYEQYF
NA	TRBV30	TRBJ1-1	TRBD1	TGTGCCTGGAGTTTAGGGACAGGTCAGAAAGCTTTCTTT	CAWSLGTGQKAFF
NA	TRBV7-9	TRBJ1-5	NA	TGTGCCAGCAGCCCCTATAGCAATCAGCCCCAGCATTTT	CASSPYSNQPQHF
NA	TRBV19	TRBJ2-7	TRBD1	TGTGCCAGTAGTATCCAACAGGGGTCCTACGAGCAGTACTTC	CASSIQQGSYEQYF
NA	TRBV15	TRBJ2-7	NA	TGTGCCACCAGCAGCCGGGGAAGCACCTACGAGCAGTACTTC	CATSSRGSTYEQYF
NA	TRBV6-4	TRBJ2-1	TRBD2	TGTGCCAGCAGTTTCCCAACGGGACTAGCATTTCGTACCTCCTACAATGAGCAGTTCTTC	CASSFPTGLAFRTSYNEQFF
NA	TRBV7-9	TRBJ1-2	NA	TGTGCCAGCAGCTTGTCGAGGGTTGGGGGCTACACCTTC	CASSLSRVGGYTF
once	TRBV5-1	TRBJ2-4	TRBD2	TGCGCCAGCAGCCCGGGAGGCGGAGCCAAAAACATTCAGTACTTC	CASSPGGGAKNIQYF
NA	TRBV20-1	TRBJ2-2	TRBD2	TGCAGTGCTAGTACGGGAGGCACCGGGGAGCTGTTTTTT	CSASTGGTGELFF